The next 15 T cell receptor beta chains were all read from a single sample in a study of cytomegalovirus exposure and HLA in healthy donors. Repertoires were generated with immunoSEQ multiplex PCR, while TCRdb's copy carries only in-frame clones and drops some. This table holds around 400,000 clones, about nine tenths found once. Sequencing was carried out using PBMCs. The receptors were sampled from a woman between 18 and 29 years old in good health and CMV-seronegative.

V gene TRBV7-8 combines with J gene TRBJ2-3; a possible D gene is TRBD1 (6 bases). Germline V lookup: CDR1 SGHVS, CDR2 FQNEAQ. There are 16 residues in the CDR3. Trimming pared 3 bases from V and 4 bases from J, leaving 17 bases between. CDR3 region: CASSLVQGGASDTQYF. The CDR3 DNA sequence: TGTGCCAGCAGCTTGGTTCAAGGGGGAGCATCAGATACGCAGTATTTT.

This rearrangement joins TRBV5-1 to TRBJ2-5; D unclear. The germline V and J ends were trimmed by 2 bases and 4 bases, with 6 bases remaining between them. CDR1 SGHRS and CDR2 YFSETQ come from the germline V gene. There are 12 residues in the CDR3. The CDR3 loop is CASSLPGETQYF. CDR3 coding DNA: TGCGCCAGCAGCTTACCGGGAGAGACCCAGTACTTC.

The chain combines TRBV6-6 with TRBJ1-2; a weak D match, TRBD1 (5 bases). Looked up from germline, CDR1 is MNHNY and CDR2 is SVGAGI (reference sequence). V lost 5 bases, J lost 4 bases, and 5 bases lay in between. The CDR3 has 11 residues. CDR3 residues: CASSDSYGYTF. The DNA for the CDR3 is TGTGCCAGCAGTGACAGCTATGGCTACACCTTC.

This clone has more than one count but fewer than ten. The rearrangement joins TRBV30 to TRBJ2-7; maybe TRBD2 (5 bases). The CDR3 is 14 amino acids. Trimming shortened V by 0 bases and J by 3 bases, and 12 bases separated the two germline ends. Germline values: CDR1 GTSNPN, CDR2 SVGIG (reference sequence). CDR3: CAWSVQRVGYEQYF. The DNA of the CDR3 is TGTGCCTGGAGTGTACAGAGGGTCGGCTACGAGCAGTACTTC.

The V gene is TRBV27, the J gene TRBJ2-5, with 7 bases lining up with TRBD2. The CDR3 length is 15 residues. Looked up from germline, CDR1 is MNHEY and CDR2 is SMNVEV (reference sequence). V shed 5 bases and J 2 bases; nucleotides not matched to a gene: 8. The DNA for the CDR3 is TGTGCCAGCAGTCATGCCCCTAGCGGACAAGAGACCCAGTACTTC. Protein sequence: CASSHAPSGQETQYF.

The V and J genes are TRBV6-6 and TRBJ2-7, with 11 bases aligning to TRBD2. J lost 2 bases, V lost 5 bases, and 5 bases had no gene match. There are 15 residues in the CDR3. The germline V gene has CDR1 MNHNY and CDR2 SVGAGI (reference sequence). In nucleotides, the CDR3 is TGTGCCAGCAGTCCACAGGGACTAGCGGCCTACGAGCAGTACTTC. It codes for CASSPQGLAAYEQYF.

The rearrangement uses TRBV27 and TRBJ2-7; TRBD1 matches 9 bases. CDR1 is MNHEY and CDR2 is SMNVEV in the germline V gene (reference sequence). The CDR3 spans 16 residues. Germline trimming cut 4 bases from V and 3 bases from J; bases unmatched to any gene: 10. CDR3 sequence (DNA): TGTGCCAGCAGTTCGGCCGGGACAGGGTCGAACTACGAGCAGTACTTC. Protein: CASSSAGTGSNYEQYF.

This sequence joins TRBV23-1 and TRBJ2-7, with 7 nucleotides matching TRBD1. TRBV23-1 is classed as an ORF, of uncertain function. This CDR3 contains 16 residues. J lost 3 bases, V lost 4 bases, and 12 bases had no gene match. The CDR3 sequence: CASSPRTGQRNYEQYF. The CDR3 nucleotides are TGCGCCAGCAGTCCGAGGACGGGACAGAGGAACTACGAGCAGTACTTC.

The genes are TRBV28 and TRBJ2-3, with TRBD1 as a possible D gene (6 bases). CDR1 is MDHEN, CDR2 SYDVKM, per germline. The CDR3 loop spans 15 amino acids. V was pared by 6 bases and J by 2 bases, with 15 bases between. The CDR3 here is CASSLRGPLTDTQYF. The CDR3 nucleotides read TGTGCCAGCAGCCTCAGGGGCCCTCTCACAGATACGCAGTATTTT.

V gene TRBV2 combines with J gene TRBJ1-1, with D unclear. The CDR3 has 14 residues. Germline assignment: CDR1 SNHLY and CDR2 FYNNEI. V was clipped by 6 bases and J by 9 bases, with 20 bases between them. CDR3 nucleotide sequence: TGTGCCAGCAGGGCAGCTATCCAGCGGGCTCAAGCTTTCTTT. Translated, it gives CASRAAIQRAQAFF. Looking up the rest from reference TRBV2 and TRBJ1-1 gives the full variable domain: EPEVTQTPSHQVTQMGQEVILRCVPISNHLYFYWYRQILGQKVEFLVSFYNNEISEKSEIFDDQFSVERPDGSNFTLKIRSTKLEDSAMYFCASRAAIQRAQAFFGQGTRLTVV.

The J gene is TRBJ1-1, the V gene TRBV7-6, with D maybe TRBD1 (6 bases). Looked up from germline, CDR1 is SGHVS and CDR2 is FNYEAQ. The CDR3 is 15 amino acids. V lost 5 bases to trimming and J lost 1 base, with 14 bases between them. Here the CDR3 reads CASSMEDSGNTEAFF. The CDR3 region has the DNA TGTGCCAGCAGCATGGAGGACAGCGGGAACACTGAAGCTTTCTTT.

This clone has only one observation. V gene TRBV30 combines with J gene TRBJ1-2; 8 nucleotides agree with TRBD1. CDR3 length: 16 residues. V lost 6 bases, J lost 4 bases, and 16 bases stayed unmatched. Germline V gene data show CDR1 as GTSNPN and CDR2 as SVGIG (reference sequence). CDR3 DNA sequence: TGTGCCTGTCCGACAGGGGAATCCATTAAGATCTATGGCTACACCTTC. Translating it yields CACPTGESIKIYGYTF.

V is TRBV6-1 and J is TRBJ2-1, with 9 nucleotides matching TRBD1. The CDR3 runs 16 residues. With V trimmed by 2 bases and J by 5 bases, 7 bases remained unmatched. Per the germline V gene, CDR1 is MNHNS and CDR2 is SASEGT. The CDR3: CASSETLGDRDNEQFF. In nucleotides, the CDR3 is TGTGCCAGCAGTGAAACTTTGGGGGACAGGGACAATGAGCAGTTCTTC.

This clone was observed a single time. V usage is TRBV2 and J usage is TRBJ2-2; 7 bases agree with TRBD1. This CDR3 region has 15 residues. The J segment lost 0 bases and the V segment lost 9 bases, leaving 7 bases of the junction unmatched. Germline CDR1 and CDR2: SNHLY and FYNNEI. CDR3 sequence: CASTSDRANTGELFF. The CDR3 DNA sequence: TGTGCCAGTACCTCAGACAGGGCGAACACCGGGGAGCTGTTTTTT.

The V and J genes are TRBV5-1 and TRBJ2-2; D unresolved. The CDR3 is made up of 15 amino acids. The germline gives CDR1 SGHRS, CDR2 YFSETQ. Trimming shortened V by 0 bases and J by 4 bases, and 10 bases separated the two germline ends. The CDR3 region is CASSLGRLPTGELFF. The CDR3 DNA sequence: TGCGCCAGCAGCTTGGGCAGGTTACCCACCGGGGAGCTGTTTTTT. The entire variable domain, with the rest obtained from reference TRBV5-1 and TRBJ2-2, is as follows: KAGVTQTPRYLIKTRGQQVTLSCSPISGHRSVSWYQQTPGQGLQFLFEYFSETQRNKGNFPGRFSGRQFSNSRSEMNVSTLELGDSALYLCASSLGRLPTGELFFGEGSRLTVL.